This paragraph reports one TCR beta chain. The record originates from a study of blood T cell repertoires in COVID-19. In the study's own analysis: Nucleated cell counts were estimated from reference gene primer amplification. Clones were read by immunoSEQ multiplex PCR, and TCRdb kept only the in-frame ones, dropping some. V, J and clone size are those of that table, while D and trimming were read from the DNA. The repertoire includes fewer than 200,000 clones, about 84% of them detected once, and roughly 12% sits in the top ten. Enrolled through a virtual design, the participants were between about 18 and 100 years of age and came from about two dozen US areas. Cohort 3 donors were reported recovered after two negative PCRs, clearance, or symptom resolution. V lost 4 bases and J lost 4, with 24 bases in between. The CDR3 consists of 18 residues. Germline CDR1 reads SGHDT; CDR2 reads YYEEEE.

This sequence joins TRBV5-6 and TRBJ2-1; D perhaps matches TRBD1 (5 bases). The TCR sequence derives from a man aged 45-65 years who had recovered from COVID-19. The sample taken for sequencing was PBMCs or T cells enriched from blood (not recorded which). CDR3 nucleotide sequence: TGTGCCAGCAGCCCCACCGTAGGGGTAAAGTTGGGTTACAATGAGCAGTTCTTC. Translating gives CASSPTVGVKLGYNEQFF.